This T cell receptor (beta chain) originates from a study of OX40 agonist ivuxolimab in advanced cancers. Study context: The study treated patients with ivuxolimab, an agonistic anti-OX40 (CD134) antibody.

The table came from immunoSEQ multiplex PCR; TCRdb's copy has only in-frame clones and leaves some out. The sample carries some 130,000 clones, 75% to 95% recorded once. Germline CDR1 reads SGHTA; CDR2 reads FQGTGA. The ends were cut back, 5 bases at V and 0 bases at J, with 8 bases in the middle. This CDR3 comprises 14 residues. Blood specimens came from baseline, cycle 4 day 1, and cycle 7 day 1. Findings of the study overall: The study observed clonal expansion of CD4+ and CD8+ blood T cells by week 6 at 0.1 to 3.0 mg/kg.

Note on this clone: As yet, its antigen is unknown.

This sample comprised CD4+ or CD8+ T cells sorted from blood, obtained in a trial of the OX40 agonist ivuxolimab. The gene calls are TRBV7-3 and TRBJ1-3; weak D call: TRBD1 (5 bases). The clonotype was recovered from an adult with an advanced solid tumor such as melanoma, head and neck, liver or kidney cancer. The CDR3 region is CASSPGGSGNTIYF. DNA of the CDR3: TGTGCCAGCAGCCCGGGGGGCTCTGGAAACACCATATATTTT.